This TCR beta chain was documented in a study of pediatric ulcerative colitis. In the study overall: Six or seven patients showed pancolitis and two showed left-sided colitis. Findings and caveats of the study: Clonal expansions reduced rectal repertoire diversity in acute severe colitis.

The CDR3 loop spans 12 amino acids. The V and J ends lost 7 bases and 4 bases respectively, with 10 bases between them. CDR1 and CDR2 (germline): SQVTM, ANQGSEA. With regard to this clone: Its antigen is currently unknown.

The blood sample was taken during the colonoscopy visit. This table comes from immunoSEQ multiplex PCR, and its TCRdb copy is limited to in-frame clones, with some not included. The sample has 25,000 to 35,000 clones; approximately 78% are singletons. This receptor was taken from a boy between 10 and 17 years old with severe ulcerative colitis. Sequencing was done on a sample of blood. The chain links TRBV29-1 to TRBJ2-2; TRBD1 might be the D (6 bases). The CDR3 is CSANRATGELFF. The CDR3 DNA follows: TGCAGCGCTAACAGGGCCACCGGGGAGCTGTTTTTT.